Below are 25 T cell receptor beta chains sequenced from a single sample in a study of cytomegalovirus exposure and HLA in healthy donors. The PCR had 60 Vbeta and 13 Jbeta primers. Clones were read by immunoSEQ multiplex PCR, and TCRdb kept only the in-frame ones, dropping some. The sample table sets out under 70,000 clones. The sample was PBMCs. These receptors originate from a female donor in good health and CMV-seropositive.

The rearrangement links TRBV5-1 to TRBJ2-1; 10 nucleotides match TRBD1. The length of the CDR3 is 15 residues. Germline CDR1 and CDR2: SGHRS and YFSETQ. Losses at the gene ends were 0 bases for V and 7 bases for J; bases not matched to a gene: 4. CDR3 in DNA: TGCGCCAGCAGCTTGGTGACAGGGGGCTGGAATGAGCAGTTCTTC. Amino acids: CASSLVTGGWNEQFF.

This rearrangement joins TRBV28 to TRBJ1-1, with D maybe TRBD1 (6 bases). Trimming removed 4 bases from V and 1 base from J, with 16 bases in between. This CDR3 is 16 amino acids long. Germline V CDR1 and CDR2: MDHEN, SYDVKM. The CDR3 DNA sequence: TGTGCCAGCAGTTCACACCAGGGGAGTTGGAACACTGAAGCTTTCTTT. As protein: CASSSHQGSWNTEAFF.

V and J are TRBV13 and TRBJ2-3; TRBD2 aligns across 7 bases. The CDR3 covers 16 residues. V lost 1 base, J lost 2 bases, and 6 bases stayed unmatched. Germline V lookup: CDR1 PRHDT, CDR2 FYEKMQ (reference sequence). CDR3 DNA sequence: TGTGCCAGCAGCTTAGTAGATAGCGGGCACACAGATACGCAGTATTTT. This sequence encodes CASSLVDSGHTDTQYF.

The genes are TRBV2 and TRBJ2-7, with 7 bases matching TRBD1. This CDR3 region has 12 residues. The J segment lost 5 bases and the V segment lost 9 bases, leaving 7 bases of the junction unmatched. Per the germline V gene, CDR1 is SNHLY and CDR2 is FYNNEI. Written as DNA, the CDR3 is TGTGCCAGACGACAGGGAGAAAACGAGCAGTACTTC. This sequence encodes CARRQGENEQYF.

The chain has TRBV6-5 and TRBJ2-1; TRBD2 agrees at 10 bases. Germline lookup yields CDR1 MNHEY and CDR2 SVGAGI. After removal of 5 bases from V and 4 bases from J, the junction contained 5 bases not matched to a gene. The CDR3 length is 15 residues. CDR3 protein: CASSLTSGDYNEQFF. Written as DNA, the CDR3 is TGTGCCAGCAGTCTAACTAGCGGGGATTACAATGAGCAGTTCTTC.

This chain connects TRBV28 to TRBJ1-4; the D is unclear. Germline V gene lookup returns CDR1 MDHEN and CDR2 SYDVKM. CDR3 size: 16 residues. The V and J ends lost 3 bases and 4 bases respectively, with 15 bases between them. The CDR3 loop reads CASSLVRNTNNEKLFF. The CDR3 DNA is TGTGCCAGCAGTTTGGTCAGGAACACAAATAATGAAAAACTGTTTTTT.

The V call is TRBV29-1, the J call TRBJ2-1, with a possible D match to TRBD2 (6 bases). Germline V gene sequence: CDR1 SQVTM, CDR2 ANQGSEA. V lost 1 base and J 8 bases, leaving 21 bases between the germline ends. The CDR3 has 16 amino acids. The CDR3 DNA sequence: TGCAGCGTTGAAGTTCTGGGACTTCCCAGCGGCGATGAGCAGTTCTTC. Encoded protein: CSVEVLGLPSGDEQFF.

V and J are TRBV11-1 and TRBJ1-1, with unresolved D. Trimming removed 2 bases at V and 2 bases at J, with 12 bases between. Germline V lookup: CDR1 SGHAT, CDR2 FQDESV (reference sequence). CDR3 length equals 15 residues. The CDR3 DNA follows: TGTGCCAGCAGCTTATCTAGATTCGCAAACACTGAAGCTTTCTTT. Translated, it gives CASSLSRFANTEAFF.

With regard to this clone: Germline and junction disagree at one end, which may indicate a read error. Other DNA sequences in the sample encode the same CDR3. The genes are TRBV30 and TRBJ1-4, with 7 bases lining up with TRBD1. Germline lookup yields CDR1 GTSNPN and CDR2 SVGIG (reference sequence). The CDR3 length is 14 residues. CDR3 loop: CAFDRELPNEKLFF. As DNA, the CDR3 is TGTGCCTTTGACAGGGAGCTCCCTAATGAGAAACTGTTTTTT.

The gene calls are TRBV19 and TRBJ1-2; 8 bases line up with TRBD1. The CDR3 extends over 14 amino acids. The V and J ends lost 0 bases and 8 bases, in that order; junction bases with no gene match: 5. The germline V gene has CDR1 LNHDA and CDR2 SQIVND (reference sequence). CDR3 coding DNA: TGTGCCAGTAGTATAGAGACAGGGGCCAGGGGCTACACCTTC. Encoded protein: CASSIETGARGYTF.

The chain uses TRBV7-9 and TRBJ1-1; D gene ambiguous. Germline V gives CDR1 SEHNR, CDR2 FQNEAQ (reference sequence). V lost 2 bases to trimming and J lost 1 base, with 5 bases between them. This CDR3 has 13 amino acids. The CDR3 protein is CASSLPENTEAFF. CDR3 bases: TGTGCCAGCAGCTTACCAGAGAACACTGAAGCTTTCTTT.

The V call is TRBV6-5, the J call TRBJ2-2; maybe TRBD1 (7 bases). Trimming removed 6 bases from V and 6 bases from J, with 17 bases in between. The CDR3 totals 15 residues. Germline CDR1 and CDR2: MNHEY and SVGAGI. CDR3 protein: CASSRMAGTAGELFF. The CDR3 nucleotides read TGTGCCAGCAGCCGCATGGCGGGGACAGCCGGGGAGCTGTTTTTT.

CDR3 amino acids: CAWRTGVSTDTQYF. CDR3 nucleotide sequence: TGTGCCTGGAGGACAGGGGTTAGCACAGATACGCAGTATTTT. This chain joins TRBV30 and TRBJ2-3; TRBD1 agrees at 8 bases. The junction had 2 bases not matched to a gene; V was cut back by 3 bases and J by 0 bases. Germline values: CDR1 GTSNPN, CDR2 SVGIG (reference sequence). CDR3 size: 14 residues.

The chain links TRBV7-3 to TRBJ2-3; 7 bases line up with TRBD2. The CDR3 totals 17 residues. The J segment lost 0 bases and the V segment lost 4 bases, leaving 10 bases of the junction unmatched. The germline gives CDR1 SGHTA, CDR2 FQGTGA. CDR3 residues: CASSYPRTGGSTDTQYF. The CDR3 nucleotides are TGTGCCAGCAGCTACCCCCGGACGGGAGGAAGCACAGATACGCAGTATTTT. Full variable domain (outside the CDR3, taken from reference TRBV7-3 and TRBJ2-3): GAGVSQTPSNKVTEKGKYVELRCDPISGHTALYWYRQSLGQGPEFLIYFQGTGAADDSGLPNDRFFAVRPEGSVSTLKIQRTERGDSAVYLCASSYPRTGGSTDTQYFGPGTRLTVL.

V and J are TRBV18 and TRBJ2-1, with 15 bases fitting TRBD2. CDR1 KGHSH and CDR2 LQKENI come from the germline V gene. This CDR3 has 17 amino acids. V lost 1 base and J lost 7; bases outside the gene matches: 5. The CDR3 here is CASSPRTSGREVNEQFF. The CDR3 DNA is TGTGCCAGCTCACCACGGACTAGCGGGAGGGAGGTGAATGAGCAGTTCTTC. Together with reference TRBV18 and TRBJ2-1, the CDR3 gives the full variable domain: NAGVMQNPRHLVRRRGQEARLRCSPMKGHSHVYWYRQLPEEGLKFMVYLQKENIIDESGMPKERFSAEFPKEGPSILRIQQVVRGDSAAYFCASSPRTSGREVNEQFFGPGTRLTVL.

The chain joins TRBV5-5 to TRBJ2-7; 8 bases agree with TRBD1. Trimming cost V 4 bases and J 3 bases; bases outside gene matches: 6. The germline V gene encodes CDR1 SGHKS and CDR2 YYEKEE (reference sequence). This CDR3 comprises 14 residues. The CDR3 here is CASSIGQGDYEQYF. The CDR3 region has the DNA TGTGCCAGCAGCATCGGACAGGGAGACTACGAGCAGTACTTC.

The rearrangement joins TRBV28 to TRBJ2-7; D is perhaps TRBD2 (5 bases). The ends were cut back, 4 bases at V and 0 bases at J, with 19 bases in the middle. CDR3 length equals 17 residues. Germline CDR1 is MDHEN and CDR2 is SYDVKM. The CDR3 bases are TGTGCCAGCAGTTCCTCTCCCGGGGAGCGAAGCTCCTACGAGCAGTACTTC. Encoded protein: CASSSSPGERSSYEQYF.

This chain joins TRBV7-2 and TRBJ1-6; D might be TRBD1 (6 bases). V lost 5 bases and J 6 bases, leaving 11 bases between the germline ends. CDR3 length equals 14 residues. Looked up from germline, CDR1 is SGHTA and CDR2 is FQGNSA. CDR3 protein: CASSPTGSNSPLHF. Here the CDR3 DNA reads TGTGCCAGCAGCCCCACAGGGTCTAATTCACCCCTCCACTTT.

This chain uses TRBV30 with TRBJ1-2; D remains unclear. The ends were cut back, 0 bases at V and 1 base at J, with 6 bases in the middle. CDR3 size: 13 residues. Germline V gives CDR1 GTSNPN, CDR2 SVGIG (reference sequence). The CDR3 nucleotides are TGTGCCTGGAGTGTGGGCAGTAACTATGGCTACACCTTC. This sequence encodes CAWSVGSNYGYTF.

This sequence joins TRBV6-5 and TRBJ1-2; D might be TRBD1 (5 bases). The V gene lost 10 bases and the J gene lost 8 bases, with 11 bases spanning the gap. Germline CDR1 is MNHEY and CDR2 is SVGAGI. The CDR3 spans 10 residues. The CDR3 DNA follows: TGTGCCACCCGGAGGGGCGGCTACACCTTC. It codes for CATRRGGYTF.

The rearrangement uses TRBV18 and TRBJ2-7; 10 bases fit TRBD1. From germline, CDR1 is KGHSH and CDR2 LQKENI. The CDR3 runs to 15 residues. V dropped 0 bases and J dropped 1; count of bases not matched to a gene: 0. This CDR3 is CASSPPGQGSYEQYF. The CDR3 DNA sequence: TGTGCCAGCTCACCACCGGGACAGGGGTCCTACGAGCAGTACTTC.

J is TRBJ1-2 and V is TRBV7-3, with D possibly TRBD1 on 5 matching bases. Trimming stripped 4 bases from V and 4 bases from J, with 13 bases between. The CDR3 runs 14 residues. Germline assignment: CDR1 SGHTA and CDR2 FQGTGA. CDR3 nucleotides: TGTGCCAGCAGCTCTTTCAGGGATTCCTATGGCTACACCTTC. Translation: CASSSFRDSYGYTF.

The rearrangement links TRBV6-6 to TRBJ1-2, with 12 bases fitting TRBD1. V trimming: 4 bases; J trimming: 7 bases; junction bases outside the gene matches: 7. The germline V gene has CDR1 MNHNY and CDR2 SVGAGI (reference sequence). The CDR3 length is 15 residues. The CDR3 spells CASSSLGQGAGGYTF. For the CDR3, the DNA is TGTGCCAGCAGTTCCTTGGGACAGGGGGCGGGTGGCTACACCTTC.

The V call is TRBV2, the J call TRBJ1-4; D is unclear. Germline assignment: CDR1 SNHLY and CDR2 FYNNEI. Between the trimmed V and J ends, which lost 6 bases and 7 bases, there was a span of 6 bases. CDR3 length equals 11 residues. The CDR3, as DNA: TGTGCCAGCAGGGGGAGTGAAAAACTGTTTTTT. Translated: CASRGSEKLFF.

The chain couples TRBV9 to TRBJ2-2; no clear D gene. V shed 3 bases and J shed 2 bases, with 8 bases lying between them. This CDR3 contains 14 residues. The germline CDR1 and CDR2 sequences are SGDLS and YYNGEE. The CDR3 DNA reads as TGTGCCAGCAGCGAGCATTTTAACACCGGGGAGCTGTTTTTT. This codes for CASSEHFNTGELFF.